Below are 10 T cell receptor beta chains sequenced from a single sample in a study of CD8 T cells in ankylosing spondylitis. TCRdb re-called the 5' RACE reads through MiXCR, storing one row per CDR3 protein. The sample has 700,000 to 850,000 distinct CDR3 sequences, 12% seen once. General study points: Among TCR beta sequences, a motif of under ten highly homologous variants appeared characteristic of ankylosing spondylitis blood.

No cognate antigen is known for these TCRs. Material: blood, either unsorted or a sorted T cell fraction (not recorded which). These receptors all come from a male donor with ankylosing spondylitis.

On this clonotype: Compared with germline, one end of the junction differs, possibly owing to a read error. The chain recombines TRBV7-8 with TRBJ1-1; D is undetermined. Germline V gene lookup returns CDR1 SGHVS and CDR2 FQNEAQ. The CDR3 contains 16 residues. CDR3 amino acids: CAISRGLRTFGTEAFF. CDR3 coding DNA: TGTGCCATCAGCCGAGGGCTGCGCACATTTGGCACTGAAGCTTTCTTT.

The genes are TRBV3-1 and TRBJ2-5; no clear D gene. The CDR3 contains 12 residues. V lost 6 bases, J lost 6 bases, and 11 bases lay in between. Germline-derived CDR1 and CDR2 are LGHDT and YNNKEL (reference sequence). The CDR3 is CASSPTQKTQYF. Written as DNA, the CDR3 is TGTGCCAGCAGTCCTACGCAGAAGACCCAGTACTTC.

The V gene is TRBV7-2, the J gene TRBJ2-7; D unclear. There are 14 residues in the CDR3. Trimming removed 2 bases from V and 3 bases from J, with 11 bases in between. In germline, CDR1 is SGHTA, CDR2 FQGNSA. CDR3 in DNA: TGTGCCAGCAGCTTATTCGGGCAGAGCTACGAGCAGTACTTC. The encoded protein is CASSLFGQSYEQYF.

This clonotype has only a few counts. The chain carries TRBV29-1 and TRBJ1-1; no definite D call. V was shortened by 4 bases and J by 0 bases, with 12 bases between the two germline ends. CDR1 is SQVTM, CDR2 ANQGSEA, per germline. The CDR3 consists of 14 residues. The DNA of the CDR3 is TGCAGCGTTGTAGGGATTGTAATGAACACTGAAGCTTTCTTT. The encoded protein is CSVVGIVMNTEAFF.

The table lists this clonotype with a few counts. The genes are TRBV10-3 and TRBJ1-5, with unresolved D. V was clipped by 2 bases and J by 2 bases, with 10 bases between them. The germline CDR1 and CDR2 sequences are ENHRY and SYGVKD. The CDR3 contains 15 residues. The CDR3 region is CAISEGRLGNQPQHF. The CDR3 DNA follows: TGTGCCATCAGTGAGGGCAGACTGGGCAATCAGCCCCAGCATTTT.

Only a few counts were recorded for this clonotype. This chain's CDR3 is CASSQEGGYTF. In DNA, the CDR3 is TGTGCCAGCAGTCAAGAGGGCGGCTACACCTTC. The V call is TRBV6-1, the J call TRBJ1-2; D remains unclear. The germline V gene has CDR1 MNHNS and CDR2 SASEGT. This CDR3 is built from 11 residues. Trimming removed 5 bases from V and 8 bases from J, with 9 bases in between.

The rearrangement joins TRBV9 to TRBJ2-7; D possibly uses TRBD1 or TRBD2 (6 bases each). This CDR3 region has 15 residues. Germline assignment: CDR1 SGDLS and CDR2 YYNGEE. Trimming took 0 bases from V and 4 from J, leaving 14 bases between them. The CDR3 DNA reads TGTGCCAGCAGCGTAGCGGGGGCTGGAAGGTACGAGCAGTACTTC. Residues: CASSVAGAGRYEQYF.

The chain combines TRBV15 with TRBJ1-6; D is unclear. Germline lookup yields CDR1 LNHNV and CDR2 YYDKDF (reference sequence). The CDR3 has 15 residues. V dropped 1 base and J dropped 7 bases, with 11 bases sitting between them. The CDR3 DNA sequence: TGTGCCACCAGCAGAGTGGGTACGTCGAATTCACCCCTCCACTTT. This gives the protein CATSRVGTSNSPLHF.

This clonotype appeared many times. This chain joins TRBV5-6 and TRBJ2-1, with 9 bases fitting TRBD1. CDR1 SGHDT and CDR2 YYEEEE come from the germline V gene. The CDR3 covers 16 residues. Germline trimming cut 4 bases from V and 1 base from J; bases unmatched to any gene: 6. Written as DNA, the CDR3 is TGTGCCAGCAGCCTACCGGGACAGGGTTCCTACAATGAGCAGTTCTTC. Translated: CASSLPGQGSYNEQFF.

The table lists this clonotype with a few counts. The chain carries TRBV5-1 and TRBJ2-3; TRBD1 is a possible D gene (5 bases). V was cut by 5 bases and J by 1 base, with 14 bases left in between. The germline V gene encodes CDR1 SGHRS and CDR2 YFSETQ. This CDR3 contains 15 residues. This chain's CDR3 is CASSYRFLGTDTQYF. CDR3 coding DNA: TGCGCCAGCAGTTACAGGTTCTTAGGCACAGATACGCAGTATTTT.